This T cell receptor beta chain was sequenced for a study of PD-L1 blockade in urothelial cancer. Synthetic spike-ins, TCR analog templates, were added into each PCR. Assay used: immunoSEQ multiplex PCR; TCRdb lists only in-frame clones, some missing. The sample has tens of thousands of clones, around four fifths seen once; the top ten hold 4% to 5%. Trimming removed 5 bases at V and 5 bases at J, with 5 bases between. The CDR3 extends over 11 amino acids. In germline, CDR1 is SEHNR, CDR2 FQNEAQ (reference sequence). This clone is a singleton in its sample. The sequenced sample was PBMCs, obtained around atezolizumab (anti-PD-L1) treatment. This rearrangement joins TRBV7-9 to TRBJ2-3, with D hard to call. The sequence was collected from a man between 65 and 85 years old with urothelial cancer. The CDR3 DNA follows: TGTGCCAGCAGCCCCCTAGATACGCAGTATTTT. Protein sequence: CASSPLDTQYF.